The T cell receptor beta chain described here comes from a study of blood T cell repertoires in COVID-19. In the study overall: From the United States, Italy and Spain came samples of acute and convalescent COVID-19. PBMCs, B-cell-depleted T cells, or T cells were the source of the cDNA or gDNA that made up the material.

Libraries were prepared by immunoSEQ multiplex PCR; TCRdb keeps only in-frame clonotypes and omits some of them. The sample has about 77,000 clones, about 92% seen once. The V and J ends lost 0 bases and 2 bases respectively, with 8 bases between them. The germline V gene encodes CDR1 SGHAT and CDR2 FQNNGV. This CDR3 has 15 amino acids. This clone was recorded once. The chain recombines TRBV11-2 with TRBJ2-1, with D maybe TRBD2 (6 bases). The sequencing sample was made of peripheral blood. The TCR was taken from a woman of 80 years or more with active or convalescent COVID-19. Here the CDR3 DNA reads TGTGCCAGCAGCTTAGAAGGCGGGGCCTACAATGAGCAGTTCTTC. Residues: CASSLEGGAYNEQFF.